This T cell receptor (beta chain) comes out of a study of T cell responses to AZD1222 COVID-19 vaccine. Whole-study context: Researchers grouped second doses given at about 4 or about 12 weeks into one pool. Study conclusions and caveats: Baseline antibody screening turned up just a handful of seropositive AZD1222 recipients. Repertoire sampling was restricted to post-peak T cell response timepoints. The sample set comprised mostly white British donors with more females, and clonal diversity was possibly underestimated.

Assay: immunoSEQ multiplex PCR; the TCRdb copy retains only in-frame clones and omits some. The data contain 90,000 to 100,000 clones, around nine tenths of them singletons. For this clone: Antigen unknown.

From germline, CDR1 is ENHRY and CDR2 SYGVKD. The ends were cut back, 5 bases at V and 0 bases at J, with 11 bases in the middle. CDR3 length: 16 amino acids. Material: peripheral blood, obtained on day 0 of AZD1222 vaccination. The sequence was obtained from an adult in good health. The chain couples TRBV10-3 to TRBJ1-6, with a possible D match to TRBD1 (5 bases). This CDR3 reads CAISPEGSSYNSPLHF. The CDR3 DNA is TGTGCCATCAGTCCCGAGGGGAGCTCCTATAATTCACCCCTCCACTTT.